This T cell receptor (beta chain) was recovered during a study of T cell responses to AZD1222 COVID-19 vaccine. With regard to this clone: As yet, its antigen is unknown.

The assay was immunoSEQ multiplex PCR, and TCRdb's table has in-frame clones only and misses some. The table has about 150,000 clones, just under 95% seen once. This CDR3 is 15 amino acids long. Germline V lookup: CDR1 MNHEY, CDR2 SMNVEV (reference sequence). The ends were cut back, 2 bases at V and 2 bases at J, with 7 bases in the middle. Notes on the study in general: The sample set comprised mostly white British donors with more females, and clonal diversity was possibly underestimated. When two AZD1222 doses had been given, Spike-specific TCR breadth and depth rose.

The V gene is TRBV27, the J gene TRBJ1-6; tentative D call: TRBD1 (5 bases). The sample here was peripheral blood, taken 28 days after the second AZD1222 dose. The receptor was derived from an adult who received the AZD1222 COVID-19 vaccine. The chain's CDR3 is CASSLGGTYNSPLHF. The CDR3 DNA reads TGTGCCAGCAGTTTAGGGGGTACCTATAATTCACCCCTCCACTTT.